The rows below give T cell receptor beta chains drawn from one sample of a study of cytomegalovirus exposure and HLA in healthy donors. Clones were sequenced by immunoSEQ multiplex PCR, and TCRdb holds only the in-frame ones, with some missing. The sample has a few hundred thousand clones; roughly 80% are singletons. The specimen sequenced was PBMCs. The receptors here all came from a man aged 40-49 years in good health and CMV-seronegative. Each CDR3 is given with its conserved first and last residue. Each record gives: J gene, clone size, V gene, D gene, CDR3 DNA, CDR3 protein. A D gene is named only where the DNA matches it firmly. A row's size may be missing; if present it is once, few, many or a size class.

J: TRBJ2-7
size: .
V: TRBV7-2
D: TRBD1
DNA: TGTGCCAGCAGCTTAGCGAGCAGGGGGCTCTACGAGCAGTACTTC
CDR3: CASSLASRGLYEQYF

J: TRBJ2-1
size: .
V: TRBV4-2
D: TRBD2
DNA: TGTGCCAGCAGCCAAGATCGCGGGGGGGCTCTAAATGAGCAGTTCTTC
CDR3: CASSQDRGGALNEQFF

J: TRBJ1-2
size: .
V: TRBV5-1
D: TRBD1
DNA: TGCGCCAGCAGCTTGGGGGACAGGAACTATGGCTACACCTTC
CDR3: CASSLGDRNYGYTF

J: TRBJ2-6
size: .
V: TRBV5-4
D: .
DNA: TGTGCCAGCAGCTTGAGCAGGGGGGCCAACGTCCTGACTTTC
CDR3: CASSLSRGANVLTF

J: TRBJ2-2
size: few
V: TRBV7-9
D: TRBD2
DNA: TGTGCCAGCAGCTCGCACGGACTAGCGGGATATACCGGGGAGCTGTTTTTT
CDR3: CASSSHGLAGYTGELFF

J: TRBJ2-7
size: .
V: TRBV7-9
D: TRBD2
DNA: TGTGCCAGCAGCAGCAGTGTAGCGGGGGGCCTCTCCTACGAGCAGTACTTC
CDR3: CASSSSVAGGLSYEQYF

J: TRBJ2-7
size: .
V: TRBV6-1
D: .
DNA: TGTGCCAGCAGTGAAAGGGGGCGCGGGGAGAGGCGAAAATACGAGCAGTACTTC
CDR3: CASSERGRGERRKYEQYF

J: TRBJ1-2
size: .
V: TRBV7-2
D: .
DNA: TGTGCCAGCAGCTTAGCAGGAGGGTCTGGCTATGGCTACACCTTC
CDR3: CASSLAGGSGYGYTF

J: TRBJ2-2
size: .
V: TRBV19
D: TRBD2
DNA: TGTGCCAGTAGTAGCGGGAGGGGCACCGGGGAGCTGTTTTTT
CDR3: CASSSGRGTGELFF

J: TRBJ2-3
size: .
V: TRBV19
D: .
DNA: TGTGCCAGTAGTCTCAACCGCAGGGGCGGGACAGATACGCAGTATTTT
CDR3: CASSLNRRGGTDTQYF

J: TRBJ1-1
size: .
V: TRBV7-7
D: TRBD1
DNA: TGTGCCAGCAGCTCTGGACAGGGCACTGAAGCTTTCTTT
CDR3: CASSSGQGTEAFF

J: TRBJ1-3
size: .
V: TRBV14
D: .
DNA: TGTGCCAGCAGCCAAGTTCTCGGAAACACCATATATTTT
CDR3: CASSQVLGNTIYF

J: TRBJ2-3
size: few
V: TRBV7-8
D: TRBD2
DNA: TGTGCCAGCAGCTTAGCCAGGGGACTAGCGGGAGGTACGCAGTATTTT
CDR3: CASSLARGLAGGTQYF

J: TRBJ1-5
size: once
V: TRBV7-8
D: .
DNA: TGTGCCAGCAGCTTAGTGGGGGCGCGGGGCAATCAGCCCCAGCATTTT
CDR3: CASSLVGARGNQPQHF

J: TRBJ2-5
size: few
V: TRBV19
D: TRBD2
DNA: TGTGCCAGTAGTTCCCGACTAGCGGGGTCTCAAGAGACCCAGTACTTC
CDR3: CASSSRLAGSQETQYF

J: TRBJ2-5
size: .
V: TRBV9
D: .
DNA: TGTGCCAGCAGCTCCTCAGGGGTGGCCAGGAGAGAGACCCAGTACTTC
CDR3: CASSSSGVARRETQYF

J: TRBJ2-7
size: .
V: TRBV5-8
D: .
DNA: TGTGCCAGCAGGCTACCGACAGGCCGATTCTCCTACGAGCAGTACTTC
CDR3: CASRLPTGRFSYEQYF

J: TRBJ2-5
size: .
V: TRBV5-5
D: .
DNA: TGTGCCAGCAGCTTGGGGGGGGGCCTCGTCTACTTC
CDR3: CASSLGGGLVYF

J: TRBJ1-1
size: .
V: TRBV5-5
D: .
DNA: TGTGCCAGCAGCTTGGGGGGCATGGACACTGAAGCTTTCTTT
CDR3: CASSLGGMDTEAFF

J: TRBJ1-1
size: .
V: TRBV19
D: .
DNA: TGTGCCAGTATCGCCGGGGATTTTAACACTGAAGCTTTCTTT
CDR3: CASIAGDFNTEAFF

J: TRBJ2-5
size: .
V: TRBV27
D: TRBD2
DNA: TGTGCCAGCAAACGGGGACTAGCGGGAGGGGAGACCCAGTACTTC
CDR3: CASKRGLAGGETQYF

J: TRBJ1-2
size: once
V: TRBV4-1
D: TRBD1
DNA: TGCGCCAGCAGCCAAGGACAGGGGGCGCGCTATGGCTACACCTTC
CDR3: CASSQGQGARYGYTF

J: TRBJ1-3
size: .
V: TRBV4-1
D: .
DNA: TGCGCCAGCAGCCGCGGACGGACCTCCGGGGACACCATATATTTT
CDR3: CASSRGRTSGDTIYF

J: TRBJ1-5
size: .
V: TRBV11-3
D: .
DNA: TGTGCCAGCGTAATAGCTCCCTATAGCAATCAGCCCCAGCATTTT
CDR3: CASVIAPYSNQPQHF

J: TRBJ2-2
size: .
V: TRBV19
D: .
DNA: TGTGCCAGTAGGGGCCTTTTGGGGGCCTTCCTCGGGGAGCTGTTTTTT
CDR3: CASRGLLGAFLGELFF

J: TRBJ2-3
size: .
V: TRBV10-1
D: TRBD2
DNA: TGCGCCAGCAGTAGGACTAGCGGGACGGGGGATACGCAGTATTTT
CDR3: CASSRTSGTGDTQYF

J: TRBJ1-5
size: few
V: TRBV7-6
D: .
DNA: TGTGCCAGCAGCCTCAGTAGCAATCAGCCCCAGCATTTT
CDR3: CASSLSSNQPQHF

J: TRBJ2-7
size: .
V: TRBV4-2
D: TRBD2
DNA: TGTGCCAGCAGCCACCTCGGACTAGCGGGAGGAGAACCCTACGAGCAGTACTTC
CDR3: CASSHLGLAGGEPYEQYF

J: TRBJ2-5
size: .
V: TRBV15
D: .
DNA: TGTGCCACCAGCAGAGATTCTACCCAGACCCAGTACTTC
CDR3: CATSRDSTQTQYF

J: TRBJ2-1
size: once
V: TRBV7-3
D: TRBD2
DNA: TGTGCCAGCAGCTTAACCCCTGGGCTAGCGGATTACAATGAGCAGTTCTTC
CDR3: CASSLTPGLADYNEQFF

J: TRBJ1-2
size: .
V: TRBV6-5
D: .
DNA: TGTGCCAGCAGCCCCGAAGCTAGTAACTATGGCTACACCTTC
CDR3: CASSPEASNYGYTF

J: TRBJ1-1
size: few
V: TRBV9
D: TRBD1
DNA: TGTGCCAGCAGCTTTGGACAGGGCACTGAAGCTTTCTTT
CDR3: CASSFGQGTEAFF

J: TRBJ2-5
size: .
V: TRBV28
D: TRBD2
DNA: TGTGCCAGCAGTCTGGGACTAGCGGGAGTGAGGGAGCAGTACTTC
CDR3: CASSLGLAGVREQYF